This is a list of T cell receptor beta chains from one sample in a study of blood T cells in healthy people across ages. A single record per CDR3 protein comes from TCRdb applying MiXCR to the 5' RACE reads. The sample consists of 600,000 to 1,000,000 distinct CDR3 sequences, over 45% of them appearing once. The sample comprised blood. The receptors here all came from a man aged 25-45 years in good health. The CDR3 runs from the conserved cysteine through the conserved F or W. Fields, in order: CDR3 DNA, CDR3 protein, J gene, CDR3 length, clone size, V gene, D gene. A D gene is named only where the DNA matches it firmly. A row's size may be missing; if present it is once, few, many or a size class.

TGTGCCAGCAGCCAAGATCGGTCTACGCGTTACAATGAGCAGTTCTTC	CASSQDRSTRYNEQFF	TRBJ2-1	16	-	TRBV14	-
TGTGCCAGCAGCGCCCGATCGGGAGTTTTGTTCTTC	CASSARSGVLFF	TRBJ2-1	12	-	TRBV9	-
TGTGCCAGCACGGGGGAACGGGAAGCTTTCTTT	CASTGEREAFF	TRBJ1-1	11	few	TRBV12-3/TRBV12-4	-
TGTGCCAGCTCACCGCGTGAAGAACCGGTTTACGAGCAGTACTTC	CASSPREEPVYEQYF	TRBJ2-7	15	-	TRBV18	-
TGTGCCATCAGCGACAGACCGGTAACTAACTATGGCTACACCTTC	CAISDRPVTNYGYTF	TRBJ1-2	15	-	TRBV10-3	-
TGTGCCAGTACCCAGAGCTCCTACAATGAGCAGTTCTTC	CASTQSSYNEQFF	TRBJ2-1	13	-	TRBV19	-
TGCAGTGGATTTCATGGGGAGGGCCAGGGCTACACCTTC	CSGFHGEGQGYTF	TRBJ1-2	13	-	TRBV20-1	-
TGTGCCAGCCAGCGGGGGGACTATGGCTACACCTTC	CASQRGDYGYTF	TRBJ1-2	12	-	TRBV2	-
TGTGCCAGCAGCCAAGATGGCCAATACGAGCAGTACTTC	CASSQDGQYEQYF	TRBJ2-7	13	-	TRBV4-2	-
TGTGCCAGCAGCCCGGGACAGAGTCTCCTATGGGAGACCCAGTACTTC	CASSPGQSLLWETQYF	TRBJ2-5	16	few	TRBV6-1	TRBD1
TGTGCCAGCAGTTTATCCCAACAGGGGGTAGAGCAGTACTTC	CASSLSQQGVEQYF	TRBJ2-7	14	many	TRBV28	TRBD1
TGTGCCTGCAGCTCACCTAAAGGGTCTCTAACCTACAATGAGCAGTTCTTC	CACSSPKGSLTYNEQFF	TRBJ2-1	17	-	TRBV4-2	-
TGCGCCAGCAGCCAAGCGGTAGCGAGAAACAATGAGCAGTTCTTC	CASSQAVARNNEQFF	TRBJ2-1	15	-	TRBV4-1	-
TGTGCCAGCAGCCAAGGAGCAGGGCTCGGCTCCTACGAGCAGTACTTC	CASSQGAGLGSYEQYF	TRBJ2-7	16	-	TRBV4-2	-
TGTGCCAGCAGTCCCGCCTTTGGGGGCAGGGACTACGAGCAGTACTTC	CASSPAFGGRDYEQYF	TRBJ2-7	16	-	TRBV27	-
TGTGCCAGCAGCTTAGCGGGCGGATGGGAAAAGACCCAGTACTTC	CASSLAGGWEKTQYF	TRBJ2-5	15	-	TRBV7-8	-
TGTGCCAGCAGCCGAGAGTCGATAGGGGGAGGAGAGCAGTACTTC	CASSRESIGGGEQYF	TRBJ2-4	15	-	TRBV7-2	-
TGTGCCAGCTCATCAGACCCCAGGGGGGGCTACACCTTC	CASSSDPRGGYTF	TRBJ1-2	13	-	TRBV18	TRBD1
TGTGCCAGCAGCTTATCCCCTAGTAGGAACGAGCAGTACTTC	CASSLSPSRNEQYF	TRBJ2-7	14	-	TRBV7-3	-
TGCGCCAGCAGCTTGGTCCCTATAGCGGGAACTACTGATGAGCAGTTCTTC	CASSLVPIAGTTDEQFF	TRBJ2-1	17	-	TRBV5-1	TRBD2
TGTGCCAGCAGCTTATACAGCGGGTACGAGCAGTACTTC	CASSLYSGYEQYF	TRBJ2-7	13	-	TRBV11-1	-
TGTGCCAGCAGTTTAGGAGCGGGGGGGAGCACGGTAACAGATACGCAGTATTTT	CASSLGAGGSTVTDTQYF	TRBJ2-3	18	-	TRBV12-3/TRBV12-4	TRBD2
TGTGCCAGCAGCCAGACAGGGGAACGTGGAGCTTTCTTT	CASSQTGERGAFF	TRBJ1-1	13	-	TRBV3-1	TRBD1
TGCAGTGCGTTGCCTGGTGGCTATGGCTACACCTTC	CSALPGGYGYTF	TRBJ1-2	12	-	TRBV20-1	-
TGCAGCGCGGGACGGCTGAACACTGAAGCTTTCTTT	CSAGRLNTEAFF	TRBJ1-1	12	-	TRBV29-1	-
TGTGCCAGCAGTGAACTCTATGGCTACACCTTC	CASSELYGYTF	TRBJ1-2	11	-	TRBV25-1	-
TGTGCCAGCAGTAGGGAGGGGACTAAACAAGAGACCCAGTACTTC	CASSREGTKQETQYF	TRBJ2-5	15	-	TRBV27	TRBD2
TGTGCCATCAGTGAGATTGCGAGCAATCAGCCCCAGCATTTT	CAISEIASNQPQHF	TRBJ1-5	14	-	TRBV10-3	-
TGTGCCACCAGCAGTTGGGGCGCGCAAAGCACAGATACGCAGTATTTT	CATSSWGAQSTDTQYF	TRBJ2-3	16	-	TRBV15	-
TGTGCCAGCAGCTTAGACCACCGAGAGCCGACCGTAGATGAGCAGTTCTTC	CASSLDHREPTVDEQFF	TRBJ2-1	17	-	TRBV7-9	-
TGTGCCAGCTGTTCGTTTGCTTACGAGCAGTACTTC	CASCSFAYEQYF	TRBJ2-7	12	-	TRBV7-2	-
TGTGCCAGCAGTACCCCACAGGGATTCTCGGAGACCACCTTC	CASSTPQGFSETTF	TRBJ1-2	14	-	TRBV6-6	-
TGTGCCAGCAGCCAAGACATATGGGGGGACATTCAGTACTTC	CASSQDIWGDIQYF	TRBJ2-4	14	-	TRBV3-1	-
TGCAGCGTTGACAGGGCGAGTGAGACCCAGTACTTC	CSVDRASETQYF	TRBJ2-5	12	-	TRBV29-1	-
TGTGCCAGCAGCCAAGATCGCGGACACACAGATACGCAGTATTTT	CASSQDRGHTDTQYF	TRBJ2-3	15	-	TRBV4-2	-
TGCGCCAGCAGCTTGGACGGGACTCCTAGCACAGATACGCAGTATTTT	CASSLDGTPSTDTQYF	TRBJ2-3	16	-	TRBV5-1	-
TGCGCCAGCAGCTGGGAGGACGTGAGGGGCTACACCTTC	CASSWEDVRGYTF	TRBJ1-2	13	-	TRBV5-1	-
TGTGCCAGCGCCTATCAACTAGGTGAGCAGTTCTTC	CASAYQLGEQFF	TRBJ2-1	12	-	TRBV4-2	-
TGCGCCGGCAACCCCGACCTTAGCGGGGTTGGGAATGAGCAGTTCTTC	CAGNPDLSGVGNEQFF	TRBJ2-1	16	-	TRBV5-1	TRBD2
TGTGCCAGCGGTTGGGGGGACCAAAACACTGAAGCTTTCTTT	CASGWGDQNTEAFF	TRBJ1-1	14	-	TRBV25-1	-
TGCGCCAGCAGCCAAGATCTCGATAGAGGCACAGATACGCAGTATTTT	CASSQDLDRGTDTQYF	TRBJ2-3	16	-	TRBV4-3	-
TGCAGTGCTAGAAAGAGGGAGTCCCTAGCCAAAAACATTCAGTACTTC	CSARKRESLAKNIQYF	TRBJ2-4	16	-	TRBV20-1	-
TGTGCCAGCAGTTGGGCTAGCGGGGGGACCTACGAGCAGTACTTC	CASSWASGGTYEQYF	TRBJ2-7	15	-	TRBV6-6	TRBD2
TGTGCCAGCAGTTTATCTGGGGTCCCGGACACTGAAGCTTTCTTT	CASSLSGVPDTEAFF	TRBJ1-1	15	-	TRBV28	-
TGTGCCAGCAGCCTAACCCCACAAGAGACCCAGTACTTC	CASSLTPQETQYF	TRBJ2-5	13	-	TRBV7-3	-
TGTGCCATCAGTGTAGGGGAAAGTGGCTACACCTTC	CAISVGESGYTF	TRBJ1-2	12	-	TRBV10-3	-
TGTGCCAGCAGTGGCCTAGTCCAGGGGCATGGCTACACCTTC	CASSGLVQGHGYTF	TRBJ1-2	14	-	TRBV25-1	-
TGTGCCAGCAGCCCCTTTAAAAGACACGAGCAGTACTTC	CASSPFKRHEQYF	TRBJ2-7	13	few	TRBV3-1	-
TGTGCCAGCGGGCTCCGAGACACCTCCTACAATGAGCAGTTCTTC	CASGLRDTSYNEQFF	TRBJ2-1	15	-	TRBV6-5	-
TGCGCCAGCAGCCCTCCCCCATTTGCGCGGGGAGAAGAGACCCAGTACTTC	CASSPPPFARGEETQYF	TRBJ2-5	17	few	TRBV5-1	-
TGTGCCAGCAGCTTGGGTGGAGTTGGGGGTGAAGAGACCCAGTACTTC	CASSLGGVGGEETQYF	TRBJ2-5	16	-	TRBV7-6	-
TGTGCCAGCAGCTTACAGGACAATGAGCAGTTCTTC	CASSLQDNEQFF	TRBJ2-1	12	few	TRBV7-8	-
TGTGCCAGCAGACATGACAGCGGGGGAAAACTGTTTTTT	CASRHDSGGKLFF	TRBJ1-4	13	-	TRBV6-1	-
TGTGCCATCAGGGACTTAGAGGAGCAGTACTTC	CAIRDLEEQYF	TRBJ2-4	11	-	TRBV10-3	-